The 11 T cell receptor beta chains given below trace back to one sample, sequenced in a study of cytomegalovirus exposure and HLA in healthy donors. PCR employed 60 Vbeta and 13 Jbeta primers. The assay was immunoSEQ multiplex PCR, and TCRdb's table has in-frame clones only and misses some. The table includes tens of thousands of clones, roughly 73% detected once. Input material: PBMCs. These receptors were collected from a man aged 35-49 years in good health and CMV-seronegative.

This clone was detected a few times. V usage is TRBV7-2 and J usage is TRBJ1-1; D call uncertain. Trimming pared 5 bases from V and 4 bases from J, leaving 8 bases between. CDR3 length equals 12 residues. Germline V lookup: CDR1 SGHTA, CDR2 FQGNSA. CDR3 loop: CASSASITEAFF. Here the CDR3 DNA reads TGTGCCAGCAGCGCCAGTATCACTGAAGCTTTCTTT.

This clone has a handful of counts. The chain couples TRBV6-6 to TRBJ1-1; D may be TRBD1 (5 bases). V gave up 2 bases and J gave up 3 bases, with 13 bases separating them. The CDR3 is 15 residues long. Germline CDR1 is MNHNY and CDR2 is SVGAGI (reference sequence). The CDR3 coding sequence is TGTGCCAGCAGTTACGCTTTCAGGGCGGACACTGAAGCTTTCTTT. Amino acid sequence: CASSYAFRADTEAFF.

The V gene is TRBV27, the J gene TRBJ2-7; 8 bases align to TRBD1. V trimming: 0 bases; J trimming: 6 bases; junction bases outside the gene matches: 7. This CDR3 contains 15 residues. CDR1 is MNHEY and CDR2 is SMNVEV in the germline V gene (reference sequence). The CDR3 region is CASSLSSRTGSEQYF. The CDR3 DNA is TGTGCCAGCAGTTTATCGAGCCGGACAGGGAGCGAGCAGTACTTC.

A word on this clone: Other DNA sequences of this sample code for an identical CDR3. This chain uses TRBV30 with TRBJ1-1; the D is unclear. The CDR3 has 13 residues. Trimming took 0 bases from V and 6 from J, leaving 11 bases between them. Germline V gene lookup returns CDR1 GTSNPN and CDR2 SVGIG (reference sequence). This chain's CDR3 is CAWSVRRGAEAFF. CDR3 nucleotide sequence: TGTGCCTGGAGTGTACGGCGGGGAGCTGAAGCTTTCTTT. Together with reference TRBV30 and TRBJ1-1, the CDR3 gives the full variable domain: SQTIHQWPATLVQPVGSPLSLECTVEGTSNPNLYWYRQAAGRGLQLLFYSVGIGQISSEVPQNLSASRPQDRQFILSSKKLLLSDSGFYLCAWSVRRGAEAFFGQGTRLTVV.

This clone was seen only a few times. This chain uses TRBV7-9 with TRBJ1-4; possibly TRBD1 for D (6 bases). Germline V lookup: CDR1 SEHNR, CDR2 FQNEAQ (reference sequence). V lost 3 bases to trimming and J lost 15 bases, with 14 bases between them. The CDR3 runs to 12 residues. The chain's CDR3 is CASSFPPDRVFF. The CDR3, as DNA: TGTGCCAGCAGCTTTCCCCCGGACAGAGTGTTTTTT.

The CDR3 coding sequence is TGTGCCATCAGTGAGAGGCAGGACATGAACACTGAAGCTTTCTTT. Protein product: CAISERQDMNTEAFF. This chain uses TRBV10-3 with TRBJ1-1, with D possibly TRBD1 on 5 matching bases. Trimming shortened V by 2 bases and J by 0 bases, and 10 bases separated the two germline ends. CDR3 length: 15 residues. Germline V gives CDR1 ENHRY, CDR2 SYGVKD.

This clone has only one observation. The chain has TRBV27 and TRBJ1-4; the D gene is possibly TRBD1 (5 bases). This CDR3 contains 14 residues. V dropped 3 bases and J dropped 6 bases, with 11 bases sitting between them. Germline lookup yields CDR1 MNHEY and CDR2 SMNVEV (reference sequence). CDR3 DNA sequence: TGTGCCAGCAGTTTTCGGCAGGGCCATGAAAAACTGTTTTTT. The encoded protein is CASSFRQGHEKLFF.

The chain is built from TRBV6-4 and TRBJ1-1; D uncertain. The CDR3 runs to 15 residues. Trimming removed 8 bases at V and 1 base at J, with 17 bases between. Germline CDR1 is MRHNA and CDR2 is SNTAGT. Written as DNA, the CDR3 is TGTGCCAGCCAGGTGGGTACCTACGGGAACACTGAAGCTTTCTTT. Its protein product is CASQVGTYGNTEAFF.

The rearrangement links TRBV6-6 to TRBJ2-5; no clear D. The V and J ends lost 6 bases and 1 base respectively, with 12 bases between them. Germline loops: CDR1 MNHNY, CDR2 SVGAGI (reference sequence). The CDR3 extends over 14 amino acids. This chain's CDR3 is CASRFGSGQETQYF. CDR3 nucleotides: TGTGCCAGCAGATTTGGCTCTGGCCAAGAGACCCAGTACTTC.

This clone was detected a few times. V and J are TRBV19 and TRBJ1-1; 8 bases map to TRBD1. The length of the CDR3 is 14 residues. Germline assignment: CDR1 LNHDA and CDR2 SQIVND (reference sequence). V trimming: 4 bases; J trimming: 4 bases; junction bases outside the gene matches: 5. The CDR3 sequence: CASSKSGGTTEAFF. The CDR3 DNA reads TGTGCCAGTAGTAAATCAGGGGGCACCACTGAAGCTTTCTTT.

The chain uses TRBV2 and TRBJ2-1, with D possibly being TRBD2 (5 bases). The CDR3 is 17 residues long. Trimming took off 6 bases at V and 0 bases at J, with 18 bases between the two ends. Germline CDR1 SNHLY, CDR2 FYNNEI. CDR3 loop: CASSGLLVTLSYNEQFF. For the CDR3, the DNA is TGTGCCAGCAGCGGACTCCTCGTCACGCTCTCCTACAATGAGCAGTTCTTC.